At least ten counts were recorded for the clone carrying this T cell receptor beta chain. What it binds is not known. Individual cDNA molecules each received unique molecular identifiers attached to them. TCRdb analysed the 5' RACE reads with MiXCR anew, one entry per CDR3 protein. This table has about 30,000 distinct CDR3 sequences, more than 4.5% appearing once. This sample was taken from a study of early T cells in non-severe SARS-CoV-2 infection. Overall study: Chains stayed unpaired after sequencing of bulk RNA from unsorted whole blood.

Study-wide findings and caveats: Matching against VDJdb likely underestimated virus-specific expansions, favoring anti-spike CD8.

With V trimmed by 4 bases and J by 4 bases, 11 bases remained unmatched. Germline CDR1 reads MDHEN; CDR2 reads SYDVKM. The CDR3 covers 17 residues. This chain links TRBV28 with TRBJ2-3; 10 bases agree with TRBD2. Input material: whole blood. This clonotype originated in an adult who was a healthcare worker with PCR-confirmed SARS-CoV-2 infection or an uninfected control (not recorded which). CDR3 loop: CASSSRGSGRKADTQYF. In nucleotides, the CDR3 is TGTGCCAGCAGTTCTCGAGGTAGCGGGAGGAAAGCAGATACGCAGTATTTT.